This T cell receptor (beta chain) was captured by sequencing in a study of blood T cells in healthy people across ages. There are many counts of this clonotype. With a J-beta primer mix and a sample-barcoded 5' primer, a second PCR ran roughly 6 to 12 cycles. TCRdb re-called the 5' RACE reads with MiXCR, one entry per CDR3 protein. The sample records approximately 700,000 distinct CDR3 sequences, about a third being singletons. Trimming took 3 bases from V and 1 from J, leaving 9 bases between them. Germline CDR1 and CDR2: DFQATT and SNEGSKA (reference sequence). The CDR3 consists of 13 residues. The receptor was isolated from a woman aged 80 or older in good health. The specimen was blood. The gene calls are TRBV20-1 and TRBJ2-5, with D perhaps TRBD1 (7 bases). CDR3 sequence: CSARRDSQETQYF. The CDR3 DNA follows: TGCAGTGCTAGGCGGGACAGCCAAGAGACCCAGTACTTC.